These 21 T cell receptor beta chains originate from one sample sequenced in a study of vaccination and CD4 T cells after COVID-19. This sample's treatment: roughly ten-day PBMC culture with coronavirus spike peptide pools or control peptides (ViraFEST assay). An Oncomine TCR Beta short-read assay was used to sequence the DNA from cultured CD4+ T cells. In TCRdb, the PCR reads were re-called with MiXCR into one record per CDR3 protein. The data contain some 10,000 distinct CDR3 sequences, 58% of them seen just once; the ten biggest clones take up about a fifth. These receptors' antigens are unknown. Sequenced material: CD4+ T cells from blood, cultured in vitro. The origin of the receptors is a human donor who had recovered from COVID-19.

This chain joins TRBV6-1 and TRBJ1-5; D is uncertain. V was pared by 4 bases and J by 4 bases, with 8 bases between. CDR3 length equals 13 residues. Germline CDR1 reads MNHNS; CDR2 reads SASEGT. This chain's CDR3 is CASSAAENQPQHF. The CDR3 DNA sequence: TGTGCCAGCAGTGCGGCAGAAAATCAGCCCCAGCATTTT.

This clonotype has just a few counts. This chain joins TRBV20-1 and TRBJ2-7; 13 bases align to TRBD2. J gave up 6 bases and V 5 bases, and 22 bases lay outside the gene matches. CDR1 is DFQATT and CDR2 is SNEGSKA in the germline V gene (reference sequence). The length of the CDR3 is 19 residues. The chain's CDR3 is CSADTLFGTSGTANAEQYF. The CDR3 DNA is TGCAGTGCTGATACTCTGTTCGGGACTAGCGGGACAGCGAACGCCGAGCAGTACTTC.

This clonotype was counted only a few times. The gene calls are TRBV6-1 and TRBJ1-2; unclear D gene. V lost 11 bases, J lost 5 bases, and 18 bases lay in between. The CDR3 is made up of 13 amino acids. Per germline, CDR1 MNHNS and CDR2 SASEGT. The CDR3 sequence is CAASERQLYGYTF. In nucleotides, the CDR3 is TGTGCCGCCTCGGAGAGACAACTTTATGGCTACACCTTC.

The V and J genes are TRBV27 and TRBJ2-7; the match to TRBD2 covers 8 bases. Germline CDR1 and CDR2: MNHEY and SMNVEV (reference sequence). V lost 0 bases, J lost 7 bases, and 8 bases stayed unmatched. The CDR3 totals 15 residues. The CDR3 nucleotides read TGTGCCAGCAGTTTATCAGGGTTTGTAGCGGGGGAGCAGTACTTC. Translating gives CASSLSGFVAGEQYF.

This clonotype was detected only a few times. The chain is built from TRBV6-2 or TRBV6-3 and TRBJ1-2; 9 bases match TRBD1. Germline CDR1 is MNHEY and CDR2 is SVGEGT. The ends lost 1 base at V and 6 bases at J; junction bases unmatched: 9. This CDR3 spans 16 amino acids. CDR3 sequence reads: CASSYLGQGEFHGYTF. The CDR3 DNA reads as TGTGCCAGCAGTTACTTGGGACAGGGAGAATTCCATGGCTACACCTTC.

A note on this clonotype: One junction end does not reproduce the germline sequence, and a read error may be involved. The gene calls are TRBV20-1 and TRBJ1-1, with D maybe TRBD1 (6 bases). This CDR3 contains 14 residues. Germline CDR1 and CDR2: DFQATT and SNEGSKA (reference sequence). Written as DNA, the CDR3 is TGCGGTGCTAGAGCCGCAACAGGGAACTCTGAAGCTTTCTTT. As protein: CGARAATGNSEAFF.

CDR3 residues: CASSYSKMVNGYTF. The CDR3 DNA reads TGTGCCAGCAGTTACTCGAAGATGGTAAATGGCTACACCTTC. V and J are TRBV6-5 and TRBJ1-2; D is uncertain. Germline assignment: CDR1 MNHEY and CDR2 SVGAGI. With 0 bases removed from V and 6 bases from J, the gap between germline ends came to 11 bases. CDR3 length equals 14 residues.

A few counts support this clonotype. The chain recombines TRBV20-1 with TRBJ2-3; TRBD2 matches at 15 bases. Per the germline V gene, CDR1 is DFQATT and CDR2 is SNEGSKA (reference sequence). The CDR3 runs to 20 residues. Unmatched junction bases numbered 18, after V lost 6 bases and J lost 2 bases. The CDR3 nucleotides read TGCAGTGCCCGAGGGACTAGCGGGGGGTCTAGGACCCCAAACACAGATACGCAGTATTTT. It yields the protein CSARGTSGGSRTPNTDTQYF.

The V and J genes are TRBV19 and TRBJ1-2; D unclear. The germline gives CDR1 LNHDA, CDR2 SQIVND (reference sequence). Between the trimmed V and J ends, which lost 6 bases and 8 bases, there was a span of 19 bases. The CDR3 has 14 amino acids. The CDR3: CASRTTLVGGGYTF. DNA of the CDR3: TGTGCCAGTAGAACCACTCTGGTGGGTGGCGGCTACACCTTC.

The V gene is TRBV6-2 or TRBV6-3, the J gene TRBJ2-6; D may be TRBD2 (6 bases). Trimming took 7 bases from V and 0 from J, leaving 13 bases between them. Germline loops: CDR1 MNHEY, CDR2 SVGEGT. The CDR3 runs to 16 residues. CDR3 residues: CASTNTGGSGANVLTF. As DNA, the CDR3 is TGTGCCAGCACCAATACCGGGGGCTCTGGGGCCAACGTCCTGACTTTC.

The chain has TRBV5-1 and TRBJ2-7; D is perhaps TRBD1 (6 bases). This CDR3 is 14 amino acids long. Trimming stripped 0 bases from V and 3 bases from J, with 10 bases between. Germline loops: CDR1 SGHRS, CDR2 YFSETQ. The CDR3 nucleotides read TGCGCCAGCAGCTTGGCCGTAGGGGGCTACGAGCAGTACTTC. Its protein is CASSLAVGGYEQYF.

This clonotype ranks as medium-sized. V and J are TRBV29-1 and TRBJ1-1; possible D gene TRBD1, 5 bases. The germline CDR1 and CDR2 sequences are SQVTM and ANQGSEA. This CDR3 is built from 14 residues. V was clipped by 7 bases and J by 0 bases, with 15 bases between them. The CDR3 DNA is TGCAGCGGTGCCCGACAGACCATGAACACTGAAGCTTTCTTT. Protein: CSGARQTMNTEAFF.

The V and J genes are TRBV10-3 and TRBJ2-2, with D unclear. This CDR3 has 13 amino acids. The V gene lost 3 bases and the J gene lost 2 bases, with 4 bases spanning the gap. CDR1 ENHRY and CDR2 SYGVKD come from the germline V gene. CDR3: CAISESNTGELFF. CDR3 DNA: TGTGCCATCAGTGAATCAAACACCGGGGAGCTGTTTTTT.

This clonotype was seen more than once but under ten times. This chain uses TRBV7-8 with TRBJ1-3, with D uncertain. V dropped 3 bases and J dropped 4 bases, with 1 base sitting between them. There are 11 residues in the CDR3. CDR1 is SGHVS and CDR2 is FQNEAQ in the germline V gene. In DNA form, the CDR3 reads TGTGCCAGCAGCTTGGGAAACACCATATATTTT. Protein product: CASSLGNTIYF.

The V and J genes are TRBV12-3 or TRBV12-4 and TRBJ2-7, with D unresolved. The germline V and J ends were trimmed by 6 bases and 4 bases, with 10 bases remaining between them. The CDR3 consists of 12 residues. The CDR3 is CASSRIGYEQYF. In DNA form, the CDR3 reads TGTGCCAGCAGCAGGATTGGGTACGAGCAGTACTTC.

The chain recombines TRBV19 with TRBJ2-6, with D unclear. V lost 3 bases and J 0 bases, leaving 9 bases between the germline ends. Per germline, CDR1 LNHDA and CDR2 SQIVND (reference sequence). This CDR3 comprises 16 residues. The CDR3 bases are TGTGCCAGTAGTATGTTCAGTCCCTCTGGGGCCAACGTCCTGACTTTC. Translating gives CASSMFSPSGANVLTF.

This clonotype was detected a few times. The chain is built from TRBV2 and TRBJ1-1, with 8 bases fitting TRBD1. CDR3 length: 15 residues. Germline V gene lookup returns CDR1 SNHLY and CDR2 FYNNEI. Germline trimming cut 8 bases from V and 7 bases from J; bases unmatched to any gene: 15. The CDR3, as DNA: TGTGCCAGCTGCGGACAGGGTCTCGATCGGGTTGAAGCTTTCTTT. As protein: CASCGQGLDRVEAFF. Supplemented by reference TRBV2 and TRBJ1-1, the full variable domain reads EPEVTQTPSHQVTQMGQEVILRCVPISNHLYFYWYRQILGQKVEFLVSFYNNEISEKSEIFDDQFSVERPDGSNFTLKIRSTKLEDSAMYFCASCGQGLDRVEAFFGQGTRLTVV.

The chain has TRBV19 and TRBJ1-2; D unresolved. The germline V and J ends were trimmed by 2 bases and 9 bases, with 7 bases remaining between them. Germline V gives CDR1 LNHDA, CDR2 SQIVND (reference sequence). The CDR3 has 11 residues. This chain's CDR3 is CASSISVRYTF. For the CDR3, the DNA is TGTGCCAGTAGTATAAGTGTGCGCTACACCTTC.

The rearrangement links TRBV18 to TRBJ1-1; D gene uncertain. The CDR3 is 13 amino acids. V lost 2 bases, J lost 10 bases, and 14 bases lay in between. Looked up from germline, CDR1 is KGHSH and CDR2 is LQKENI. For the CDR3, the DNA is TGTGCCAGCTCACCAAGGTCAGAGGGTTCAGCTTTCTTT. Translating it yields CASSPRSEGSAFF.

This clonotype has more than one count but fewer than ten. One end of the junction is discordant with germline, which a read error may explain. The chain links TRBV7-7 to TRBJ2-2, with D perhaps assigned TRBD1 or TRBD2 (5 bases each). In germline, CDR1 is SSHAT, CDR2 FNYEAQ (reference sequence). The CDR3 extends over 16 amino acids. For the CDR3, the DNA is TGTGCTAGCAGCCCGGGACGGTTAGTGCGGCCCGGGGAGCTGTTTTTT. Protein: CASSPGRLVRPGELFF.

This rearrangement joins TRBV11-3 to TRBJ2-3, with D possibly matching TRBD1 (6 bases). The germline V and J ends were trimmed by 0 bases and 3 bases, with 7 bases remaining between them. Germline values: CDR1 SGHNT, CDR2 YENEEA. This CDR3 has 14 residues. The CDR3 sequence is CASSLEQGTDTQYF. The CDR3 bases are TGTGCCAGCAGCTTAGAGCAGGGGACAGATACGCAGTATTTT.